Shown below are 7 T cell receptor beta chains from a single sample sequenced in a study of CD8 T cells in Susac syndrome. The authors reverse transcribed about 0.45 to 1 ug RNA with random hexamers. TCRdb reprocessed the immunoSEQ multiplex PCR reads via MiXCR and lists one record per CDR3 protein. The sample shows tens of thousands of distinct CDR3 sequences, roughly 93% of them seen only once. Specimen: CD8+ T cells from PBMCs. The origin of the receptors is a human donor in good health.

Notes on this clonotype: One end of the junction is discordant with germline, which a read error may explain. The chain uses TRBV7-9 and TRBJ2-1; possibly TRBD1 for D (5 bases). This CDR3 comprises 12 residues. CDR1 is SEHNR, CDR2 FQNEAQ, per germline (reference sequence). The CDR3 spells CASSLAGDEKFF. CDR3 DNA sequence: TGTGCCAGCAGCTTAGCAGGGGATGAGAAGTTCTTC.

The table lists this clonotype with a few counts. V is TRBV27 and J is TRBJ2-5, with 9 bases fitting TRBD2. Trimming took 5 bases from V and 4 from J; bases not matched to a gene: 5. The CDR3 loop spans 14 amino acids. Germline values: CDR1 MNHEY, CDR2 SMNVEV (reference sequence). The CDR3 here is CASSPSTSGETQYF. CDR3 DNA: TGTGCCAGCAGTCCGTCGACTAGCGGAGAGACCCAGTACTTC.

V is TRBV23-1 and J is TRBJ2-2; D might be TRBD1 (6 bases). Being an ORF, TRBV23-1 has a function that is uncertain. This CDR3 spans 14 amino acids. Trimming shortened V by 0 bases and J by 7 bases, and 9 bases separated the two germline ends. The CDR3 reads CASSQSQDSGELFF. The CDR3 coding sequence is TGCGCCAGCAGTCAATCGCAGGACAGCGGGGAGCTGTTTTTT.

The rearrangement links TRBV15 to TRBJ1-6; D gene ambiguous. This CDR3 has 13 residues. Trimming cost V 0 bases and J 7 bases, with 4 bases left between them. Germline lookup yields CDR1 LNHNV and CDR2 YYDKDF (reference sequence). The CDR3 coding sequence is TGTGCCACCAGCAGAGATCAGAATTCACCCCTCCACTTT. This encodes CATSRDQNSPLHF.

The chain links TRBV3-1 to TRBJ1-2, with D maybe TRBD1 (5 bases). V gave up 2 bases and J gave up 0 bases, with 10 bases separating them. Germline CDR1 is LGHDT and CDR2 is YNNKEL (reference sequence). The CDR3 spans 15 residues. CDR3 DNA sequence: TGTGCCAGCAGCCAAAACAGGAGAGCTAACTATGGCTACACCTTC. Translation gives CASSQNRRANYGYTF. The variable domain in full, completed from reference TRBV3-1 and TRBJ1-2, reads DTAVSQTPKYLVTQMGNDKSIKCEQNLGHDTMYWYKQDSKKFLKIMFSYNNKELIINETVPNRFSPKSPDKAHLNLHINSLELGDSAVYFCASSQNRRANYGYTFGSGTRLTVV.

V gene TRBV5-1 combines with J gene TRBJ2-3; TRBD2 agrees at 14 bases. J was trimmed by 3 bases and V by 3 bases; bases with no gene match: 9. Per the germline V gene, CDR1 is SGHRS and CDR2 is YFSETQ. There are 18 residues in the CDR3. The CDR3 DNA is TGCGCCAGCAGCTGGTGGGGACTAGCGGGAGAGAGGACAGATACGCAGTATTTT. Residues: CASSWWGLAGERTDTQYF.

V is TRBV20-1 and J is TRBJ2-7; 9 nucleotides agree with TRBD1. Germline V gene data show CDR1 as DFQATT and CDR2 as SNEGSKA (reference sequence). The ends lost 1 base at V and 4 bases at J; junction bases unmatched: 8. The CDR3 spans 15 residues. This CDR3 reads CSARVRDREVYEQYF. The DNA of the CDR3 is TGCAGTGCTAGAGTAAGGGACAGGGAAGTGTACGAGCAGTACTTC.